Listed below are T cell receptor beta chains from one sample, sequenced in a study of blood T cells in healthy people across ages. Using its own MiXCR run on the 5' RACE reads, TCRdb lists one record per CDR3 protein. The sample yields about 1.6 million distinct CDR3 sequences, approximately 32% seen once. The source material was blood. The receptor set was obtained from a woman in her thirties in good health. CDR3s include the opening cysteine and the closing phenylalanine or tryptophan. The D gene is left open where the match is weak. Size is omitted from some rows. Given values are once, few, many or a class for expanded clones.

- - TRBJ2-7 TRBV6-5 TGTGCCAGCAGTTACTTCCGGGGATCCTACGAGCAGTACTTC CASSYFRGSYEQYF
- - TRBJ1-5 TRBV30 TGTGCCTGGAGTGTCCGGGGGGCAGGCAATCAGCCCCAGCATTTT CAWSVRGAGNQPQHF
few - TRBJ1-2 TRBV7-2 TGTGCCAGCAGCCCAGGCGGGGGGCGCAACTATGGCTACACCTTC CASSPGGGRNYGYTF
- - TRBJ1-5 TRBV20-1 TGCAGTGCTGGAAGACAGAGGCATGGGAGTCAGCCCCAGCATTTT CSAGRQRHGSQPQHF
many TRBD1 TRBJ2-1 TRBV29-1 TGCAGCGTTGAACGACAGGGGGCCGGACTTGCGACCTACAATGAGCAGTTCTTC CSVERQGAGLATYNEQFF
once TRBD1 TRBJ1-1 TRBV7-9 TGTGCCAGCAGCGAACCCAGACAGGGTTGGGACACTGAAGCTTTCTTT CASSEPRQGWDTEAFF
- - TRBJ2-5 TRBV20-1 TGCAGTGCTAGAGGACAGGAGGGAGGATTGGAGGTGACCCAGTACTTC CSARGQEGGLEVTQYF
- - TRBJ1-1 TRBV12-5 TGTGCTAGTGGTAAAGAGCTGAACACTGAAGCTTTCTTT CASGKELNTEAFF
- - TRBJ2-5 TRBV7-9 TGTGCCGGCAGCTTAGACTTGGACAGCCAAGAGACCCAGTACTTC CAGSLDLDSQETQYF
- - TRBJ1-2 TRBV6-5 TGTGCCAGCAGTGCAGGGGAGGACTATGGCTACACCTTC CASSAGEDYGYTF
few TRBD2 TRBJ2-5 TRBV4-1 TGCGCCAGCAGCCAAGATCAGAGCGGGAGGAAGACCCAGTACTTC CASSQDQSGRKTQYF
- - TRBJ2-4 TRBV28 TGTGCCAGCAGTTTGGGGGGACGGAGAGTGGACAAAAACATTCAGTACTTC CASSLGGRRVDKNIQYF
- - TRBJ2-1 TRBV6-5 TGTGCCAGCAGTTACGGGGCAGGATTGGGCTATGAGCAGTTCTTC CASSYGAGLGYEQFF
many TRBD2 TRBJ2-5 TRBV20-1 TGCAGTAGAGACGGGGGGAAACAAGAGACCCAGTACTTC CSRDGGKQETQYF
few - TRBJ2-1 TRBV20-1 TGCAGTGCCCCCCCCGGCGGGAATGAGCAGTTCTTC CSAPPGGNEQFF
- TRBD2 TRBJ2-5 TRBV11-2 TGTGCCAGCAGCCTGGGGAGGGTTAGCGGGAGGCACAAGCAGTACTTC CASSLGRVSGRHKQYF
few - TRBJ2-1 TRBV5-6 TGTGCCAGCAGCTACCCCACGGCGGGGAATGAGCAGTTCTTC CASSYPTAGNEQFF
- TRBD2 TRBJ2-7 TRBV13 TGTGCCAGCAGCGCCCGGACTAGCGGGTCCTACGAGCAGTACTTC CASSARTSGSYEQYF
many TRBD1 TRBJ2-1 TRBV15 TGTGCCACCAGCAGGCCCCCGGGACAGGGGCCGGAGCAGTTCTTC CATSRPPGQGPEQFF
- - TRBJ2-5 TRBV7-2 TGTGCCAGCAGCTCTCAGCGCGGAAAGGGGCAGTACTTC CASSSQRGKGQYF
few TRBD2 TRBJ2-1 TRBV6-6 TGTGCCAGCAGTTACCTCTTCGTCGGGACTAGCGGCCCCAATGAGCAGTTCTTC CASSYLFVGTSGPNEQFF
once - TRBJ2-7 TRBV15 TGTGCCACCAGGGGAACCGGCAGGCCCTACGAGCAGTACTTC CATRGTGRPYEQYF
- - TRBJ2-7 TRBV20-1 TGCAGTGCTGGAGATCTATTACATCTCAAGTCCTACGAGCAGTACTTC CSAGDLLHLKSYEQYF
- - TRBJ1-1 TRBV20-1 TGCAGTGCTAGGGGAGGAAACAGGGCTAACTCGGTTCCTTTCTTT CSARGGNRANSVPFF
- TRBD1 TRBJ1-1 TRBV27 TGTGCCAGCAGTCTGGGGACCGGGACAGGGACTGAAGCTTTCTTT CASSLGTGTGTEAFF
few TRBD1 TRBJ1-1 TRBV10-3 TGTGCCATCAAGAGGGACAGGAACACTGAAGCTTTCTTT CAIKRDRNTEAFF
- - TRBJ2-1 TRBV9 TGTGCCAGCAGCGTAGAGATCGGGGGCAATGAGCAGTTCTTC CASSVEIGGNEQFF
- - TRBJ2-1 TRBV3-1 TGTGCCAGCAGCCATCACTCTAGGGCGGGCGAGCAGTTCTTC CASSHHSRAGEQFF
- - TRBJ2-6 TRBV19 TGTGCCAGTAGTACCGGACAGCACTCTGGGGCCAACGTCCTGACTTTC CASSTGQHSGANVLTF
- - TRBJ2-7 TRBV12-3/TRBV12-4 TGTGCCAGCACAGCCAGTGGGTACGAGCAGTACTTC CASTASGYEQYF
- TRBD2 TRBJ2-7 TRBV9 TGTGCCAGCAGCGTAGCTAGCGGGAGTGGTGTTGGCGAGCAGTACTTC CASSVASGSGVGEQYF
many TRBD1 TRBJ2-3 TRBV12-3/TRBV12-4 TGTGCCAGCAGGACCGGGACAGGGAGGACAGATACGCAGTATTTT CASRTGTGRTDTQYF
once - TRBJ2-3 TRBV12-3/TRBV12-4 TGTGCCAGCAGTAACCTCAGGAGTATGGTCTATACGCAGTATTTT CASSNLRSMVYTQYF
- - TRBJ1-2 TRBV6-6 TGTGCCAGCAGTTACCCGACAGACGACTTTGGCTACACCTTC CASSYPTDDFGYTF
- TRBD1 TRBJ1-1 TRBV27 TGTGCCAGCAGTTTCCCGTCGAGTAACAGGGGTATTAACACTGAAGCTTTCTTT CASSFPSSNRGINTEAFF